This T cell receptor beta chain was recovered during a study of blood T cell repertoires in COVID-19 (dated by TCRdb to 2019 to 2021). In the study overall: The collaborator samples originated in the United States, Italy and Spain and spanned the acute and convalescent phases of COVID-19. The material from the prospective study consisted of cDNA or gDNA derived from T cells, B-cell-depleted T cells, or PBMCs. The dataset comprised deeply sampled blood TCRbeta repertoires from subjects exposed to, actively infected with, or recovered from COVID-19. The repertoires were made available in a free public database intended to serve as a resource for research on the immune response to SARS-CoV-2. The samples were drawn from two sources: the first 160 participants of the ongoing ImmuneRACE study, and approximately 1,300 subjects contributed by 6 global collaborators. A de-identified subject ID, COVID-19 status, age in years and sex were almost always included in the sample metadata. HLA class I and class II types, where available, came from metadata supplied by the sample provider rather than from assay-based typing. The investigation overall reported the following: How much clinical and demographic metadata was included differed by source and by participant, and the metadata was provided uncurated.

A note on this clone: It has no known antigen specificity. Base qualities are not recorded, but no much larger clone differs from it by a single base.

V is clipped by 4 bases and J by 5 bases, and the sequence between their germline boundaries is 14 bases long. Measured from the cysteine to the phenylalanine, the CDR3 is 14 residues long. The sequence is cut down to CDR3 DNA, 42 bases in frame from base 1. The CDR1 and CDR2 encoded by the germline V gene are MNHEY and SVGAGI. TCRbeta CDR3 regions were amplified from genomic DNA using the immunoSEQ Assay, a bias-controlled multiplex PCR. The authors' pipeline ran thus. The number of nucleated cells in each sample was estimated by amplification of reference gene primers within the assay. To quantify the absolute abundance of each unique TCRbeta CDR3 rearrangement, sequence reads were collapsed and filtered. Productive Simpson clonality was computed per sample as the square root of Simpson's diversity index over productive rearrangements. TCRdb's version of the immuneACCESS table is confined to in-frame rearrangements and falls short of the full clone set. An unresolved V gene accounts for under half of the shortfall where checked; the remainder is of unknown origin. The DNA was the basis for D and trimming; V, J and clone size are from that table. This sample gives 100,000 to 150,000 clones in total; approximately 81% of them show up just once. The ten largest account for roughly 3.9% of the sample.

Collaborating institutions collected whole blood in K2EDTA tubes following their own protocols. For TCRbeta analysis, collaborators shipped samples as frozen whole blood, isolated PBMCs, or DNA extracted from either of those sample types. Material: peripheral blood. The TCR was taken from a man in his 60s with acute or convalescent COVID-19. The sequence joins TRBV6-5 to TRBJ1-1, with a weak D call of TRBD1 (6 bases match). The nucleotide sequence is given as TGTGCCAGCAGTTCCCCAGGGAGGGGGACTGAAGCTTTCTTT. This encodes CASSSPGRGTEAFF.